This record concerns one T cell receptor (beta chain) sequence. The antigen is undetermined. Profiling relied on immunoSEQ multiplex PCR, and the TCRdb table lists in-frame clones only, not all of them. The table has roughly 25,000 clones, about nine tenths seen once. This entry is derived from a study of lymphopenia after photon versus proton radiotherapy. The CDR3 covers 16 residues. Trimming at V came to 4 bases and at J to 3 bases, leaving 7 bases not matched to a gene. Germline-derived CDR1 and CDR2 are SGHNT and YYREEE (reference sequence). Whole-study findings and limits: Photon-treated patients lost naive T cells and TCR diversity; proton-treated stayed stable. Authors raise, but do not show, better survival with proton therapy. Larger post-nadir TCR diversity loss correlated inversely with survival in deceased patients.

This sequence was found in a woman aged 50 to 60 with cholangiocarcinoma. The chain employs TRBV5-4 and TRBJ2-1, with TRBD1 identical over 10 bases. The source was peripheral blood, collected from a patient treated with photon-based radiotherapy. The DNA of the CDR3 is TGTGCCAGCAGCAAGAACGACAGGGGGCTCTACAATGAGCAGTTCTTC. Protein: CASSKNDRGLYNEQFF.